The entry below describes one T cell receptor beta chain. What it binds is not known. These data come from a study of tumor and adjacent non-tumor tissue in lung cancer. Across the whole study: Histology: eleven to twelve adenocarcinoma, a couple of squamous cell carcinoma, 1 small cell lung cancer. Findings and limits, study-wide: Tumor tissue had significantly higher TCR diversity than normal lung. Top 100 clones took a larger repertoire share in normal lung. Tumor TCR diversity, when higher, was linked to shorter survival.

This CDR3 spans 12 amino acids. Trimming took off 9 bases at V and 9 bases at J, with 18 bases between the two ends. Germline CDR1 is SGHAT and CDR2 is FQNNGV. RNA was extracted from bulk tissue without any cell sorting. Three rounds of nested PCR, following a modified ARM-PCR protocol, produced the TCRbeta library. From the multiplex PCR reads, TCRdb called clonotypes with MiXCR, one entry per CDR3 protein. The sample has fewer than 100,000 distinct CDR3 sequences; about two thirds are singletons. J is TRBJ2-7 and V is TRBV11-2; D uncertain. Sequencing was done on a sample of lung tumor tissue. The source is a woman aged 40 to 50 with non-small cell lung cancer. The chain's CDR3 is CASIHGEHVQYF. DNA for the CDR3: TGTGCCAGTATCCATGGGGAACACGTGCAGTACTTC.